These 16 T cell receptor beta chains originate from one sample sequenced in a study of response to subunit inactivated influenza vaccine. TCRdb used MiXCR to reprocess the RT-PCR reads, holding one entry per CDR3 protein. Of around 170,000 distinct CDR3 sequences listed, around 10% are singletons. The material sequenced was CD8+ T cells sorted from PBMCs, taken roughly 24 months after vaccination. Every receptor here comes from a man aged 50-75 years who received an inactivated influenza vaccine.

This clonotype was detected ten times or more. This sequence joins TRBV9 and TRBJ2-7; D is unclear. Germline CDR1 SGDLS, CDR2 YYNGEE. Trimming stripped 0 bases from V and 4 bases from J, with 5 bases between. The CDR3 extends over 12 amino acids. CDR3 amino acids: CASSVGDYEQYF. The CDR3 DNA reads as TGTGCCAGCAGCGTAGGAGATTACGAGCAGTACTTC. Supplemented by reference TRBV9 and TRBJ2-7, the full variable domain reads DSGVTQTPKHLITATGQRVTLRCSPRSGDLSVYWYQQSLDQGLQFLIQYYNGEERAKGNILERFSAQQFPDLHSELNLSSLELGDSALYFCASSVGDYEQYFGPGTRLTVT.

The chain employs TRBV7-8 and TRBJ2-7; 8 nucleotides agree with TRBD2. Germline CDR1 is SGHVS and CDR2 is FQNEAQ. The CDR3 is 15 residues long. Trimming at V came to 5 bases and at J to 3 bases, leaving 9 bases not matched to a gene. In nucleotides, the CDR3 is TGTGCCAGCAGCCTCGGACTAGCTGTTGGCTACGAGCAGTACTTC. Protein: CASSLGLAVGYEQYF.

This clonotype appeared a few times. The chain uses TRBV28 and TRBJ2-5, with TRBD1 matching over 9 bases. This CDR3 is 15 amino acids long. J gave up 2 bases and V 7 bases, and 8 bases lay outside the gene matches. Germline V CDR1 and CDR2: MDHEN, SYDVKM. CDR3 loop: CASNTGGGGQETQYF. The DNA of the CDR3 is TGTGCCAGCAATACAGGGGGCGGTGGGCAAGAGACCCAGTACTTC.

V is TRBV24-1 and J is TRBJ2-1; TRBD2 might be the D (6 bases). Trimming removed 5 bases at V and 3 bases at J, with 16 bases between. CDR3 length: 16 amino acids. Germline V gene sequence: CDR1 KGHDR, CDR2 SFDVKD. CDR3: CATSGTGGAGYNEQFF. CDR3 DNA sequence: TGTGCCACCAGTGGCACCGGCGGGGCCGGCTACAATGAGCAGTTCTTC.

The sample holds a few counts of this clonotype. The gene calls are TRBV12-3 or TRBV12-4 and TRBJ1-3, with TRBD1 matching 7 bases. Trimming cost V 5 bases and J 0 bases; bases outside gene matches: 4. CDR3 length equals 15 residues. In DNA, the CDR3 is TGTGCCAGCAGTCACGGGACAGCCTCTGGAAACACCATATATTTT. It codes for CASSHGTASGNTIYF.

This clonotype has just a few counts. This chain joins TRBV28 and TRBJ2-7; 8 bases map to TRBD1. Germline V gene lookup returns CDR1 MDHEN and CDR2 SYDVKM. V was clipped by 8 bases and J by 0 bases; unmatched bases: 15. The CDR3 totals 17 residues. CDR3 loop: CASLPFLIGTGSYEQYF. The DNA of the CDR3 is TGTGCCAGCCTTCCATTTCTTATAGGGACAGGCTCCTACGAGCAGTACTTC.

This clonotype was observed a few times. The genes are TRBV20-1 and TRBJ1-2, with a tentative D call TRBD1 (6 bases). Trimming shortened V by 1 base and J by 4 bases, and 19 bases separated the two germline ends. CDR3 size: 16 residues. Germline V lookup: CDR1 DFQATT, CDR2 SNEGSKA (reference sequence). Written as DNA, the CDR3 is TGCAGTGCTAGAGCATACAGGGACCAGATCTTCTATGGCTACACCTTC. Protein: CSARAYRDQIFYGYTF.

The CDR3 here is CASSLSGGTSGSRTDTQYF. Here the CDR3 DNA reads TGTGCCAGCAGTTTATCCGGAGGGACTAGCGGGTCTCGCACAGATACGCAGTATTTT. V usage is TRBV28 and J usage is TRBJ2-3, with 12 nucleotides matching TRBD2. Germline V lookup: CDR1 MDHEN, CDR2 SYDVKM. This CDR3 is 19 amino acids long. Trimming removed 1 base from V and 1 base from J; junction bases left unmatched: 9. Drawing the rest from reference TRBV28 and TRBJ2-3, the complete variable domain is DVKVTQSSRYLVKRTGEKVFLECVQDMDHENMFWYRQDPGLGLRLIYFSYDVKMKEKGDIPEGYSVSREKKERFSLILESASTNQTSMYLCASSLSGGTSGSRTDTQYFGPGTRLTVL.

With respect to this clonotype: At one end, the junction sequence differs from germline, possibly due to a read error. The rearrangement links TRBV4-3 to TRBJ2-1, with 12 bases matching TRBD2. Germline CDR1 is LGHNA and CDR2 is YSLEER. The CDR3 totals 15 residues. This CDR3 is CASSQDLAGGYEHFF. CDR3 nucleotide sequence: TGCGCCAGCAGCCAAGACCTAGCGGGAGGGTATGAGCACTTCTTC.

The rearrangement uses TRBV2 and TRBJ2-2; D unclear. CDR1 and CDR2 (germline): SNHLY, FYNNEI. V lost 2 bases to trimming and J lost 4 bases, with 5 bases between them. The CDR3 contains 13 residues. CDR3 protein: CASSETVTGELFF. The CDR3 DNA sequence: TGTGCCAGCAGTGAAACGGTCACCGGGGAGCTGTTTTTT.

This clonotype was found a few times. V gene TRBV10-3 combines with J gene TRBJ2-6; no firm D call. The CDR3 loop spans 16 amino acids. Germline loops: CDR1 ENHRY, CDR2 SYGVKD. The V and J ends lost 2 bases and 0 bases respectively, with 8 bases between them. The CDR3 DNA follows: TGTGCCATCAGTGAGGGTGGTTACTCTGGGGCCAACGTCCTGACTTTC. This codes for CAISEGGYSGANVLTF.

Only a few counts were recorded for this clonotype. In nucleotides, the CDR3 is TGTGCCAGCCGGGACACTGAAAAACTGTTTTTT. Protein sequence: CASRDTEKLFF. This sequence joins TRBV12-3 or TRBV12-4 and TRBJ1-4; D is perhaps TRBD1 (6 bases). The CDR3 totals 11 residues. The germline V and J ends were trimmed by 8 bases and 7 bases, with 8 bases remaining between them.

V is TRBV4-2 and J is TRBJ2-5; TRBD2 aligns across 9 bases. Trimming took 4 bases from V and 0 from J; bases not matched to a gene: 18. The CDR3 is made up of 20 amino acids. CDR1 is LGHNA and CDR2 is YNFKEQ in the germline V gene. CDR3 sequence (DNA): TGTGCCAGCAGCCCCGGCGGGGGGGCGAAGGAAGGGGAGTACCAAGAGACCCAGTACTTC. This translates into CASSPGGGAKEGEYQETQYF.

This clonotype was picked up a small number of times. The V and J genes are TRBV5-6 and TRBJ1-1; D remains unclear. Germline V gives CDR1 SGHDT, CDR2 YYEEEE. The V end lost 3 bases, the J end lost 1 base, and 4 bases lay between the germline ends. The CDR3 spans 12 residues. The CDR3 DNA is TGTGCCAGCAGCTGGCCGAACACTGAAGCTTTCTTT. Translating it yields CASSWPNTEAFF.

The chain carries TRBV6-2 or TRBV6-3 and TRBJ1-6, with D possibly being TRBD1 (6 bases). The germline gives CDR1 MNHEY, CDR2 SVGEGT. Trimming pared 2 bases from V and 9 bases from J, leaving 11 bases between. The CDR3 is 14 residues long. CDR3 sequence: CASSYNREFSPLHF. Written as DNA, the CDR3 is TGTGCCAGCAGTTACAACAGGGAGTTTTCACCCCTCCACTTT.

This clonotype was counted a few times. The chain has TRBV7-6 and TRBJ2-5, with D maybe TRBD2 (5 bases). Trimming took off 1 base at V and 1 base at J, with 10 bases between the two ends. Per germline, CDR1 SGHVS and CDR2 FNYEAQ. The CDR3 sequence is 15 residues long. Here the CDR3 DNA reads TGTGCCAGCAGCTTAGGCACGGGATTCCAAGAGACCCAGTACTTC. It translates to CASSLGTGFQETQYF.